These 21 T cell receptor beta chains share one sample of origin, sequenced in a study of regulatory T cells in long-lasting Graves disease. Time point reported: newly diagnosed GD, antithyroid drugs for less than 3 months. Following extraction of RNA from PBMCs, that RNA was used to make the TCR library. Investigators prepared the TCR beta libraries by applying iRepertoire HTBI primers and Arm-PCR of CDR3 regions. Each CDR3 protein gets one entry after TCRdb re-called the multiplex PCR reads with MiXCR. The table records about 610,000 distinct CDR3 sequences, 15% to 20% of them present only once. These data were also filed under a second study, of T cells in Graves' hyperthyroidism and ophthalmopathy.

The source was peripheral blood mononuclear cells (PBMCs), collected at new diagnosis, from a patient treated with antithyroid drugs. The receptors derive from a man aged 18 to 29 with Graves disease.

This clonotype was counted ten times or more. This chain uses TRBV28 with TRBJ1-2, with TRBD1 identical over 9 bases. The germline V gene has CDR1 MDHEN and CDR2 SYDVKM. Germline trimming cut 6 bases from V and 2 bases from J; bases unmatched to any gene: 7. The CDR3 is 15 residues long. For the CDR3, the DNA is TGTGCCAGCAGCACTACAGGGGGCACGAACTATGGCTACACCTTC. This codes for CASSTTGGTNYGYTF.

V and J are TRBV7-9 and TRBJ2-5; possible D gene TRBD2, 6 bases. CDR1 and CDR2 (germline): SEHNR, FQNEAQ (reference sequence). CDR3 length: 16 residues. Trimming took 1 base from V and 5 from J, leaving 17 bases between them. CDR3 residues: CASSLVLRAGFETQYF. CDR3 sequence (DNA): TGTGCCAGCAGCTTAGTATTAAGGGCGGGATTTGAGACCCAGTACTTC.

V and J are TRBV20-1 and TRBJ1-2; TRBD1 might be the D (6 bases). CDR1 and CDR2 from the germline V gene are DFQATT and SNEGSKA (reference sequence). The V gene lost 2 bases and the J gene lost 1 base, with 14 bases spanning the gap. This CDR3 comprises 15 residues. CDR3 residues: CSARYGGPINYGYTF. CDR3 nucleotides: TGCAGTGCTAGATACGGGGGCCCAATTAACTATGGCTACACCTTC.

In regard to this clonotype: A read error may be the cause here, since a much bigger clone is one base away. This chain links TRBV5-1 with TRBJ2-7; D is uncertain. The CDR3 extends over 14 amino acids. Germline assignment: CDR1 SGHRS and CDR2 YFSETQ. V was pared by 1 base and J by 3 bases, with 11 bases between. The CDR3 region is CASSLHPPFYEQYF. The CDR3, as DNA: TGCGCCAGCAGCTTGCACCCACCCTTCTACGAGCAGTACTTC. Drawing the rest from reference TRBV5-1 and TRBJ2-7, the complete variable domain is KAGVTQTPRYLIKTRGQQVTLSCSPISGHRSVSWYQQTPGQGLQFLFEYFSETQRNKGNFPGRFSGRQFSNSRSEMNVSTLELGDSALYLCASSLHPPFYEQYFGPGTRLTVT.

The chain combines TRBV6-1 with TRBJ2-1; 7 bases agree with TRBD2. The CDR3 is 16 amino acids. Trimming took 5 bases from V and 6 from J; bases not matched to a gene: 13. Germline V gives CDR1 MNHNS, CDR2 SASEGT. The CDR3 protein is CASSPTGLVGSNEQFF. The CDR3 coding sequence is TGTGCCAGCAGTCCCACCGGACTAGTCGGTTCCAATGAGCAGTTCTTC.

This clonotype was seen a handful of times. The V and J genes are TRBV12-3 or TRBV12-4 and TRBJ1-4; D might be TRBD1 (6 bases). The CDR3 runs to 13 residues. Deletions cut 8 bases from V and 7 bases from J, with 14 bases between. The CDR3, as DNA: TGTGCCAGCGGGGGGCTCTTAGGTGAAAAACTGTTTTTT. It encodes CASGGLLGEKLFF.

Only a few counts were recorded for this clonotype. The chain couples TRBV4-1 to TRBJ1-5, with D possibly being TRBD1 (5 bases). Germline V gene lookup returns CDR1 MGHRA and CDR2 YSYEKL. The CDR3 has 17 residues. Trimming removed 3 bases at V and 2 bases at J, with 17 bases between. CDR3 sequence: CASSHPDSRVGNQPQHF. Written as DNA, the CDR3 is TGCGCCAGCAGCCACCCAGACAGCAGGGTTGGCAATCAGCCCCAGCATTTT.

The chain joins TRBV20-1 to TRBJ1-3; D ambiguous. CDR3 size: 15 residues. Germline V gene data show CDR1 as DFQATT and CDR2 as SNEGSKA (reference sequence). V was cut by 0 bases and J by 6 bases, with 15 bases left in between. The CDR3 here is CSARDRGSSENTIYF. CDR3 DNA sequence: TGCAGTGCTAGAGATCGGGGTTCGAGTGAAAACACCATATATTTT.

This clonotype was counted many times. The CDR3 DNA follows: TGCGCCAGCAGCACTGGACTAGCGGGAGGTCGCTCCGAGCAGTACTTC. This translates into CASSTGLAGGRSEQYF. This chain uses TRBV5-1 with TRBJ2-7, with 14 bases that match TRBD2. After removal of 4 bases from V and 6 bases from J, the junction contained 9 bases not matched to a gene. Germline V gene lookup returns CDR1 SGHRS and CDR2 YFSETQ. This CDR3 has 16 residues.

V is TRBV20-1 and J is TRBJ1-6; D might be TRBD1 (5 bases). Per the germline V gene, CDR1 is DFQATT and CDR2 is SNEGSKA (reference sequence). The CDR3 covers 14 residues. The ends were cut back, 1 base at V and 5 bases at J, with 9 bases in the middle. The chain's CDR3 is CSARGGTDNSPLHF. The CDR3 nucleotides read TGCAGTGCTAGAGGGGGGACTGATAATTCACCCCTCCACTTT.

The gene calls are TRBV7-9 and TRBJ1-1; D is ambiguous. The CDR3 is 17 residues long. Germline lookup yields CDR1 SEHNR and CDR2 FQNEAQ (reference sequence). Trimming removed 2 bases from V and 1 base from J, with 17 bases in between. The CDR3 sequence: CASSLPVGMTANTEAFF. The CDR3 DNA sequence: TGTGCCAGCAGCTTACCCGTAGGTATGACGGCGAACACTGAAGCTTTCTTT. Using reference TRBV7-9 and TRBJ1-1 for the parts outside the CDR3, the full variable domain is DTGVSQNPRHKITKRGQNVTFRCDPISEHNRLYWYRQTLGQGPEFLTYFQNEAQLEKSRLLSDRFSAERPKGSFSTLEIQRTEQGDSAMYLCASSLPVGMTANTEAFFGQGTRLTVV.

The chain links TRBV6-1 to TRBJ1-6; no definite D call. The CDR3 has 16 amino acids. The ends were cut back, 6 bases at V and 5 bases at J, with 17 bases in the middle. CDR1 is MNHNS, CDR2 SASEGT, per germline. The CDR3 sequence: CASSSSGLGDNSPLHF. CDR3 in DNA: TGTGCCAGCAGCTCGAGCGGACTCGGAGATAATTCACCCCTCCACTTT.

This clonotype was counted ten times or more. The genes are TRBV28 and TRBJ2-1, with 10 bases lining up with TRBD1. Germline lookup yields CDR1 MDHEN and CDR2 SYDVKM. J lost 4 bases, V lost 4 bases, and 4 bases had no gene match. This CDR3 region has 15 residues. DNA of the CDR3: TGTGCCAGCAGTTCGGACAGGGGGTATTACAATGAGCAGTTCTTC. Amino acids: CASSSDRGYYNEQFF.

The chain joins TRBV19 to TRBJ1-5; no firm D call. Trimming left V 3 bases short and J 5 bases short, with 5 bases between. Germline values: CDR1 LNHDA, CDR2 SQIVND (reference sequence). The CDR3 loop spans 12 amino acids. The chain's CDR3 is CASSIGDQPQHF. CDR3 DNA: TGTGCCAGTAGTATCGGGGATCAGCCCCAGCATTTT. The full variable domain, completed using reference TRBV19 and TRBJ1-5, is DGGITQSPKYLFRKEGQNVTLSCEQNLNHDAMYWYRQDPGQGLRLIYYSQIVNDFQKGDIAEGYSVSREKKESFPLTVTSAQKNPTAFYLCASSIGDQPQHFGDGTRLSIL.

The V call is TRBV12-3 or TRBV12-4, the J call TRBJ1-2; 7 positions agree with TRBD1. The CDR3 contains 14 residues. Trimming took 3 bases from V and 5 from J; bases not matched to a gene: 6. The CDR3 nucleotides are TGTGCCAGCAGTTTGGGGGACAGAGATTATGGCTACACCTTC. Translation gives CASSLGDRDYGYTF.

Ten or more counts support this clonotype. This chain connects TRBV2 to TRBJ1-2; D remains unclear. V was shortened by 2 bases and J by 5 bases, with 15 bases between the two germline ends. The CDR3 length is 15 residues. Germline-derived CDR1 and CDR2 are SNHLY and FYNNEI. For the CDR3, the DNA is TGTGCCAGCAGTGAACTTAGGGTACGAGGGTATGGCTACACCTTC. This translates into CASSELRVRGYGYTF.

This clonotype was detected ten times or more. This sequence joins TRBV2 and TRBJ1-2, with D unresolved. V shed 6 bases and J shed 4 bases, with 9 bases lying between them. The CDR3 covers 12 residues. The germline V gene has CDR1 SNHLY and CDR2 FYNNEI. As DNA, the CDR3 is TGTGCCAGCAGGGACGACTTCTATGGCTACACCTTC. Its translation is CASRDDFYGYTF.

V gene TRBV20-1 combines with J gene TRBJ2-7; D is possibly TRBD2 (6 bases). The CDR3 extends over 11 amino acids. The ends were cut back, 1 base at V and 6 bases at J, with 7 bases in the middle. CDR1 is DFQATT, CDR2 SNEGSKA, per germline (reference sequence). The CDR3 reads CSARVGGEQYF. The CDR3 DNA reads as TGCAGTGCTAGAGTCGGGGGCGAGCAGTACTTC.

This clonotype was observed many times. The CDR3 spells CASSPISAYEQYF. The CDR3 DNA reads as TGTGCCAGCAGCCCGATCTCAGCCTACGAGCAGTACTTC. The J gene is TRBJ2-7, the V gene TRBV28; D gene ambiguous. CDR3 size: 13 residues. V lost 6 bases to trimming and J lost 2 bases, with 11 bases between them. Germline values: CDR1 MDHEN, CDR2 SYDVKM.

This sequence joins TRBV18 and TRBJ1-3, with TRBD1 matching 7 bases. CDR3 length equals 16 residues. Germline assignment: CDR1 KGHSH and CDR2 LQKENI. Losses at the gene ends were 2 bases for V and 0 bases for J; bases not matched to a gene: 4. The CDR3 DNA is TGTGCCAGCTCACCAAGGGGGCAAGTCTCTGGAAACACCATATATTTT. Translation gives CASSPRGQVSGNTIYF.

At least ten counts were recorded for this clonotype. The chain employs TRBV3-1 and TRBJ2-1, with D possibly being TRBD2 (6 bases). The V gene lost 0 bases and the J gene lost 12 bases, with 12 bases spanning the gap. CDR1 LGHDT and CDR2 YNNKEL come from the germline V gene (reference sequence). CDR3 length: 13 residues. The CDR3 DNA is TGTGCCAGCAGCCAAGAAGGAGGGAGCGGGCAGTTCTTC. It is translated as CASSQEGGSGQFF.